What follows are 32 T cell receptor beta chains derived from one specimen sequenced in a study of blood T cell repertoires in COVID-19. The method was immunoSEQ multiplex PCR; TCRdb's version includes in-frame clones alone and lacks a portion of them. The profile covers fewer than 75,000 clones, with around 84% appearing a single time and 5.5% to 8% taken by the ten largest. The sequencing input was peripheral blood. The receptors were sampled from a man over 45 with active COVID-19.

This chain uses TRBV5-4 with TRBJ2-4; possible D gene TRBD2, 5 bases. The CDR3 loop spans 15 amino acids. Between the trimmed V and J ends, which lost 0 bases and 1 base, there was a span of 8 bases. In germline, CDR1 is SGHNT, CDR2 YYREEE (reference sequence). CDR3 DNA: TGTGCCAGCAGCTTGGGAGAGGGTGCCAAAAACATTCAGTACTTC. Its protein product is CASSLGEGAKNIQYF.

The chain carries TRBV5-4 and TRBJ2-5; D possibly corresponds to TRBD2 (7 bases). The germline CDR1 and CDR2 sequences are SGHNT and YYREEE (reference sequence). The CDR3 length is 15 residues. The V end lost 5 bases, the J end lost 5 bases, and 19 bases lay between the germline ends. DNA for the CDR3: TGTGCCAGCAGTCGGAACGGGGGGCAAGAGGAGACCCAGTACTTC. As protein: CASSRNGGQEETQYF.

About this clone: This specimen includes other DNA sequences encoding the same CDR3. The chain recombines TRBV6-5 with TRBJ1-1; 7 nucleotides agree with TRBD1. The CDR3 runs 13 residues. Germline CDR1 and CDR2: MNHEY and SVGAGI. V shed 5 bases and J 4 bases; nucleotides not matched to a gene: 4. In DNA, the CDR3 is TGTGCCAGCAGTACTAGACAGGGCACTGAAGCTTTCTTT. Amino acid sequence: CASSTRQGTEAFF.

V is TRBV3-1 (or the pseudogene TRBV3-2) and J is TRBJ2-7; 13 bases match TRBD2. The CDR3 contains 17 residues. In germline, CDR1 is LGHDT, CDR2 YNNKEL (reference sequence). After removal of 4 bases from V and 0 bases from J, the junction contained 6 bases not matched to a gene. In nucleotides, the CDR3 is TGTGCCAGCAGCCGGACTAGCGGGGGATCGTTCTCCTACGAGCAGTACTTC. Its protein is CASSRTSGGSFSYEQYF.

CDR3 in amino acids: CASSLNRGRTDTQYF. The CDR3 DNA is TGTGCCAGCAGCTTAAATCGGGGGAGAACAGATACGCAGTATTTT. This chain connects TRBV7-2 to TRBJ2-3; maybe TRBD2 (6 bases). Trimming removed 2 bases from V and 3 bases from J, with 12 bases in between. CDR3 size: 15 residues. The germline V gene has CDR1 SGHTA and CDR2 FQGNSA. Full variable domain (remainder filled in from reference TRBV7-2 and TRBJ2-3): GAGVSQSPSNKVTEKGKDVELRCDPISGHTALYWYRQSLGQGLEFLIYFQGNSAPDKSGLPSDRFSAERTGGSVSTLTIQRTQQEDSAVYLCASSLNRGRTDTQYFGPGTRLTVL.

This clone was seen once. The rearrangement uses TRBV7-3 and TRBJ2-2; 8 nucleotides agree with TRBD2. The length of the CDR3 is 16 residues. Germline CDR1 SGHTA, CDR2 FQGTGA. V gave up 3 bases and J gave up 3 bases; unmatched junction bases: 6. The CDR3 region has the DNA TGTGCCAGCAGCTTTAATAGCGGGGCTGACACCGGGGAGCTGTTTTTT. Its protein is CASSFNSGADTGELFF.

The chain joins TRBV11-2 to TRBJ2-3, with D maybe TRBD1 (6 bases). The CDR3 length is 16 residues. Germline CDR1 SGHAT, CDR2 FQNNGV. V was clipped by 5 bases and J by 1 base, with 16 bases between them. The CDR3 sequence is CASSRTRGGRTDTQYF. The DNA for the CDR3 is TGTGCCAGCAGCCGCACCAGAGGGGGACGCACAGATACGCAGTATTTT.

This clone was seen more than once but under ten times. The gene calls are TRBV18 and TRBJ2-2; D is possibly TRBD1 (5 bases). The V end lost 0 bases, the J end lost 0 bases, and 8 bases lay between the germline ends. The CDR3 covers 16 residues. Germline V gene sequence: CDR1 KGHSH, CDR2 LQKENI. The CDR3, as DNA: TGTGCCAGCTCACCACCAGGGGCCGCGAACACCGGGGAGCTGTTTTTT. Encoded protein: CASSPPGAANTGELFF.

The chain combines TRBV15 with TRBJ1-1, with D possibly matching TRBD1 (5 bases). CDR1 and CDR2 (germline): LNHNV, YYDKDF (reference sequence). Deletions cut 3 bases from V and 1 base from J, with 9 bases between. The CDR3 covers 14 residues. The CDR3, as DNA: TGTGCCACCAGCAGGGGGGGGTCGAACACTGAAGCTTTCTTT. Protein product: CATSRGGSNTEAFF.

The rearrangement uses TRBV29-1 and TRBJ2-2; weak D call: TRBD2 (6 bases). CDR3 length: 14 residues. CDR1 is SQVTM, CDR2 ANQGSEA, per germline. V was clipped by 3 bases and J by 6 bases, with 14 bases between them. The CDR3 DNA is TGCAGCGTTGAGATCGGGGGAATTGCCGGGGAGCTGTTTTTT. Its protein is CSVEIGGIAGELFF.

V usage is TRBV7-6 and J usage is TRBJ2-1, with 11 positions matching TRBD2. CDR1 is SGHVS and CDR2 is FNYEAQ in the germline V gene. The CDR3 length is 16 residues. The ends lost 1 base at V and 7 bases at J; junction bases unmatched: 6. CDR3 amino acids: CASSLGASGGQNEQFF. DNA for the CDR3: TGTGCCAGCAGCTTAGGCGCTAGCGGGGGGCAGAATGAGCAGTTCTTC. The full variable domain, completed using reference TRBV7-6 and TRBJ2-1, is GAGVSQSPRYKVTKRGQDVALRCDPISGHVSLYWYRQALGQGPEFLTYFNYEAQQDKSGLPNDRFSAERPEGSISTLTIQRTEQRDSAMYRCASSLGASGGQNEQFFGPGTRLTVL.

This chain uses TRBV5-5 with TRBJ2-7; D remains unclear. This CDR3 region has 14 residues. Deletions cut 0 bases from V and 4 bases from J, with 11 bases between. Germline-derived CDR1 and CDR2 are SGHKS and YYEKEE (reference sequence). CDR3 loop: CASSLVSRSYEQYF. Here the CDR3 DNA reads TGTGCCAGCAGCTTGGTTAGTAGATCATACGAGCAGTACTTC.

V and J are TRBV29-1 and TRBJ2-7; 9 bases fit TRBD1. Germline lookup yields CDR1 SQVTM and CDR2 ANQGSEA. The CDR3 extends over 14 amino acids. The J segment lost 0 bases and the V segment lost 7 bases, leaving 7 bases of the junction unmatched. In nucleotides, the CDR3 is TGCAGCGCTATTGGACAGGGGCGCTCCTACGAGCAGTACTTC. Protein: CSAIGQGRSYEQYF.

V gene TRBV6-5 combines with J gene TRBJ2-2; 8 positions agree with TRBD1. This CDR3 region has 14 residues. Germline V gene data show CDR1 as MNHEY and CDR2 as SVGAGI. Losses at the gene ends were 7 bases for V and 4 bases for J; bases not matched to a gene: 5. CDR3 bases: TGTGCCAGCAAAAGGCAGGGGGCCACCGGGGAGCTGTTTTTT. Its protein product is CASKRQGATGELFF.

The chain combines TRBV7-9 with TRBJ1-1; D is uncertain. The CDR3 is 13 amino acids. V lost 5 bases and J lost 1, with 8 bases in between. The germline V gene encodes CDR1 SEHNR and CDR2 FQNEAQ (reference sequence). Here the CDR3 DNA reads TGTGCCAGCAGCCCCAGGCGGAACACTGAAGCTTTCTTT. It is translated as CASSPRRNTEAFF.

This rearrangement joins TRBV29-1 to TRBJ2-7, with D perhaps TRBD2 (6 bases). The CDR3 loop spans 12 amino acids. CDR1 SQVTM and CDR2 ANQGSEA come from the germline V gene. With 4 bases removed from V and 6 bases from J, the gap between germline ends came to 13 bases. CDR3 loop: CSVAGGLSEQYF. The DNA for the CDR3 is TGCAGCGTTGCCGGGGGTCTTAGCGAGCAGTACTTC.

The rearrangement links TRBV11-3 to TRBJ1-2; weak D call: TRBD1 (5 bases). The CDR3 is 16 amino acids. V lost 3 bases and J lost 5, with 19 bases in between. Germline V gives CDR1 SGHNT, CDR2 YENEEA. CDR3 nucleotide sequence: TGTGCCAGCAGCTTCAATAAGGGGTCCCTTCATTATGGCTACACCTTC. Translated: CASSFNKGSLHYGYTF. Drawing the rest from reference TRBV11-3 and TRBJ1-2, the complete variable domain is EAGVVQSPRYKIIEKKQPVAFWCNPISGHNTLYWYLQNLGQGPELLIRYENEEAVDDSQLPKDRFSAERLKGVDSTLKIQPAELGDSAVYLCASSFNKGSLHYGYTFGSGTRLTVV.

The chain joins TRBV14 to TRBJ2-1; TRBD1 matches 11 bases. The junction had 5 bases not matched to a gene; V was cut back by 0 bases and J by 10 bases. The V gene's germline CDR1 is SGHDN and CDR2 FVKESK. The CDR3 has 15 residues. The DNA for the CDR3 is TGTGCCAGCAGCCAAGACGGACAGGGGGCTAGAGAGCAGTTCTTC. Translated, it gives CASSQDGQGAREQFF.

The chain uses TRBV5-1 and TRBJ1-2; 10 nucleotides agree with TRBD1. The CDR3 extends over 14 amino acids. Germline V gene data show CDR1 as SGHRS and CDR2 as YFSETQ. The trim removed 3 bases at V and 4 bases at J, leaving 3 bases unmatched. CDR3 DNA sequence: TGCGCCAGCAGCTCGGGACAGGGGCTCTATGGCTACACCTTC. Amino acid sequence: CASSSGQGLYGYTF.

The V and J genes are TRBV7-9 and TRBJ1-2; a possible D gene is TRBD1 (6 bases). CDR3 size: 13 residues. The germline V gene encodes CDR1 SEHNR and CDR2 FQNEAQ (reference sequence). Between the trimmed V and J ends, which lost 4 bases and 8 bases, there was a span of 14 bases. The CDR3 is CASSSRTVDGYTF. CDR3 bases: TGTGCCAGCAGCTCCCGGACAGTCGACGGCTACACCTTC.

The J gene is TRBJ2-2, the V gene TRBV7-9; D possibly corresponds to TRBD2 (6 bases). The germline V gene has CDR1 SEHNR and CDR2 FQNEAQ (reference sequence). This CDR3 is built from 15 residues. The V end lost 1 base, the J end lost 5 bases, and 11 bases lay between the germline ends. CDR3 in amino acids: CASSLVQAGTGELFF. The CDR3 region has the DNA TGTGCCAGCAGCTTAGTACAGGCGGGGACCGGGGAGCTGTTTTTT. The variable domain in full, with the rest retrieved from reference TRBV7-9 and TRBJ2-2, is DTGVSQNPRHKITKRGQNVTFRCDPISEHNRLYWYRQTLGQGPEFLTYFQNEAQLEKSRLLSDRFSAERPKGSFSTLEIQRTEQGDSAMYLCASSLVQAGTGELFFGEGSRLTVL.

This clone was seen more than once but under ten times. The chain is built from TRBV7-9 and TRBJ2-7; a weak D match, TRBD2 (5 bases). The V end was cut by 5 bases, the J end by 7 bases, with 24 bases between. The CDR3 loop spans 16 amino acids. The germline V gene has CDR1 SEHNR and CDR2 FQNEAQ (reference sequence). The CDR3 DNA reads TGTGCCAGCAGCCCCCCGGGGTCCGCCCCAACGGGGGAGCAGTACTTC. Translation gives CASSPPGSAPTGEQYF.

The chain combines TRBV12-5 with TRBJ2-5; 7 nucleotides match TRBD2. In germline, CDR1 is LGHNT, CDR2 FRNRAP. The CDR3 runs 15 residues. V dropped 5 bases and J dropped 5; count of bases not matched to a gene: 11. The CDR3 protein is CASGGGGLAWETQYF. CDR3 coding DNA: TGTGCTAGTGGTGGGGGGGGACTGGCTTGGGAGACCCAGTACTTC.

This clone was seen just once. The chain links TRBV29-1 to TRBJ1-2, with TRBD1 matching over 7 bases. CDR1 SQVTM and CDR2 ANQGSEA come from the germline V gene. The CDR3 has 15 residues. Trimming cost V 1 base and J 0 bases; bases outside gene matches: 5. CDR3 sequence: CSVEGGGASNYGYTF. The CDR3 nucleotides are TGCAGCGTTGAAGGAGGGGGCGCCTCTAACTATGGCTACACCTTC.

V and J are TRBV6-5 and TRBJ2-3; possibly TRBD1 for D (6 bases). CDR3 length: 16 residues. V was shortened by 2 bases and J by 0 bases, with 12 bases between the two germline ends. CDR1 is MNHEY and CDR2 is SVGAGI in the germline V gene. CDR3 nucleotide sequence: TGTGCCAGCAGTTACGATGGGCAGGGGAGCACAGATACGCAGTATTTT. Translation gives CASSYDGQGSTDTQYF.

This rearrangement joins TRBV7-2 to TRBJ2-1; a possible D gene is TRBD2 (6 bases). Trimming took off 1 base at V and 12 bases at J, with 22 bases between the two ends. The CDR3 has 16 amino acids. Per germline, CDR1 SGHTA and CDR2 FQGNSA. The CDR3 sequence: CASSLEAGLYNERQFF. CDR3 nucleotides: TGTGCCAGCAGCTTAGAGGCGGGGTTATACAATGAGCGGCAGTTCTTC.

DNA of the CDR3: TGTGCCAGCAGTAAGACAGGGGACAGCACTGAAGCTTTCTTT. Amino acid sequence: CASSKTGDSTEAFF. V gene TRBV9 combines with J gene TRBJ1-1; TRBD1 agrees at 8 bases. This CDR3 contains 14 residues. Germline V CDR1 and CDR2: SGDLS, YYNGEE. With V trimmed by 5 bases and J by 4 bases, 7 bases remained unmatched. The full variable domain, completed using reference TRBV9 and TRBJ1-1, is DSGVTQTPKHLITATGQRVTLRCSPRSGDLSVYWYQQSLDQGLQFLIQYYNGEERAKGNILERFSAQQFPDLHSELNLSSLELGDSALYFCASSKTGDSTEAFFGQGTRLTVV.

The rearrangement uses TRBV5-8 and TRBJ2-1, with 7 bases fitting TRBD2. The germline CDR1 and CDR2 sequences are SGHTS and YDEGEE. V gave up 4 bases and J gave up 2 bases; unmatched junction bases: 9. This CDR3 has 16 residues. The CDR3 DNA reads TGTGCCAGCAGCGAGAGGACTAGGGGAACCTACAATGAGCAGTTCTTC. Residues: CASSERTRGTYNEQFF. Filled out from reference TRBV5-8 and TRBJ2-1, the complete variable domain reads EAGVTQSPTHLIKTRGQQATLRCSPISGHTSVYWYQQALGLGLQFLLWYDEGEERNRGNFPPRFSGRQFPNYSSELNVNALELEDSALYLCASSERTRGTYNEQFFGPGTRLTVL.

The rearrangement uses TRBV5-6 and TRBJ2-1, with 7 positions matching TRBD1. This CDR3 is 15 amino acids long. Germline values: CDR1 SGHDT, CDR2 YYEEEE. V trimming: 2 bases; J trimming: 9 bases; junction bases outside the gene matches: 11. The DNA of the CDR3 is TGTGCCAGCAGCTTAGGGGTGACAGGGCCGGTTGAGCAGTTCTTC. This codes for CASSLGVTGPVEQFF.

This chain uses TRBV10-2 with TRBJ1-5; 8 bases are a match to TRBD1. CDR3 length equals 13 residues. Germline trimming cut 6 bases from V and 6 bases from J; bases unmatched to any gene: 4. CDR1 is WSHSY, CDR2 SAAADI, per germline. The CDR3: CASRDQGAQPQHF. As DNA, the CDR3 is TGCGCCAGCAGGGATCAGGGGGCTCAGCCCCAGCATTTT.

The rearrangement uses TRBV5-4 and TRBJ2-2; D gene uncertain. Germline V gene sequence: CDR1 SGHNT, CDR2 YYREEE (reference sequence). CDR3 size: 14 residues. Trimming removed 4 bases from V and 6 bases from J, with 13 bases in between. The CDR3 is CASSIRHQAGELFF. Here the CDR3 DNA reads TGTGCCAGCAGCATCAGACACCAGGCCGGGGAGCTGTTTTTT.

The chain combines TRBV7-3 with TRBJ2-2; D possibly corresponds to TRBD2 (6 bases). Germline V gives CDR1 SGHTA, CDR2 FQGTGA. CDR3 length: 14 amino acids. Trimming shortened V by 5 bases and J by 7 bases, and 14 bases separated the two germline ends. The CDR3 region has the DNA TGTGCCAGCAGCATGACTCAGGGAGGCGGGGAGCTGTTTTTT. Amino acid sequence: CASSMTQGGGELFF.